These 6 T cell receptor beta chains came from one sample sequenced in a study of cytomegalovirus exposure and HLA in healthy donors. This PCR relied on a set of 60 Vbeta primers and 13 Jbeta primers. Measured with immunoSEQ multiplex PCR; TCRdb has only the in-frame clones, and not every one. The sample includes 120,000 to 150,000 clones, roughly 66% of them seen just once. Sequencing was done on a sample of PBMCs. The source of these receptors is a woman in her sixties in good health and CMV-seronegative.

This chain uses TRBV7-9 with TRBJ2-1; 10 positions match TRBD2. The length of the CDR3 is 16 residues. Trimming at V came to 1 base and at J to 3 bases, leaving 3 bases not matched to a gene. From germline, CDR1 is SEHNR and CDR2 FQNEAQ (reference sequence). The CDR3, as DNA: TGTGCCAGCAGCTTAGTCCTAGCGGGAGACTACAATGAGCAGTTCTTC. This sequence encodes CASSLVLAGDYNEQFF.

The V and J genes are TRBV15 and TRBJ2-7, with TRBD2 matching over 10 bases. Per the germline V gene, CDR1 is LNHNV and CDR2 is YYDKDF (reference sequence). Germline trimming cut 0 bases from V and 7 bases from J; bases unmatched to any gene: 6. This CDR3 has 15 amino acids. CDR3 in DNA: TGTGCCACCAGCAGAGATACACTAGCGGGGCGGGAGCAGTACTTC. Translating gives CATSRDTLAGREQYF.

This clone has just one count. This sequence joins TRBV7-9 and TRBJ2-6, with D possibly being TRBD2 (6 bases). Germline V gene data show CDR1 as SEHNR and CDR2 as FQNEAQ (reference sequence). The CDR3 extends over 18 amino acids. With 0 bases removed from V and 2 bases from J, the gap between germline ends came to 14 bases. This CDR3 is CASSLAVAWGAGANVLTF. The CDR3 DNA reads as TGTGCCAGCAGCTTAGCCGTGGCGTGGGGGGCTGGGGCCAACGTCCTGACTTTC.

V usage is TRBV27 and J usage is TRBJ2-1; D may be TRBD2 (6 bases). V lost 5 bases and J 4 bases, leaving 21 bases between the germline ends. CDR3 length: 17 amino acids. CDR1 and CDR2 from the germline V gene are MNHEY and SMNVEV (reference sequence). CDR3 coding DNA: TGTGCCAGCAGTCCACGACAAGCGGGCGGGGTTTACAATGAGCAGTTCTTC. Protein sequence: CASSPRQAGGVYNEQFF.

The chain links TRBV6-5 to TRBJ1-2, with unresolved D. The CDR3 consists of 13 residues. CDR1 is MNHEY and CDR2 is SVGAGI in the germline V gene. V was clipped by 0 bases and J by 5 bases, with 7 bases between them. CDR3 residues: CASSYSREYGYTF. CDR3 coding DNA: TGTGCCAGCAGTTACTCGAGAGAGTATGGCTACACCTTC.

The J gene is TRBJ1-2, the V gene TRBV19, with a tentative D call TRBD1 (5 bases). The V gene lost 4 bases and the J gene lost 0 bases, with 12 bases spanning the gap. CDR1 is LNHDA, CDR2 SQIVND, per germline (reference sequence). The CDR3 sequence is 15 residues long. The CDR3 DNA reads as TGTGCCAGTAGTAACCCCGGGGGAGCTAACTATGGCTACACCTTC. Its translation: CASSNPGGANYGYTF.